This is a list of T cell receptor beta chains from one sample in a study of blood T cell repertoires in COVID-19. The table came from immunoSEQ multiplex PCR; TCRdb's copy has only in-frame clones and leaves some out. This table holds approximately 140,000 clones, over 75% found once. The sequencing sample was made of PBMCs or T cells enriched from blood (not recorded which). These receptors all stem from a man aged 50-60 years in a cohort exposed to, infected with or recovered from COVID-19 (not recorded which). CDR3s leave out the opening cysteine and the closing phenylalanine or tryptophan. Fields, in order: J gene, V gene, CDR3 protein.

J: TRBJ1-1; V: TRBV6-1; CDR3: ASSAYFGQGETEAF
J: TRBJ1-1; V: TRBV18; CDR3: ASSLTRNTEAF
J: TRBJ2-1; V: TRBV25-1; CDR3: ASSNSGLYNEQF
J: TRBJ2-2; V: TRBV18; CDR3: ASSPPGLAGVNTGELF
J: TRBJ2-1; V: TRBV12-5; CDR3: ASGLLRGATPDNEQF
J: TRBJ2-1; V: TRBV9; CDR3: ASSDWTSGISEQF
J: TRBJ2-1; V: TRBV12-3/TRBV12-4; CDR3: ASSPSQRNEQF
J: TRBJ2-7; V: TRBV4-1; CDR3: ASSQAGTGLDEQY
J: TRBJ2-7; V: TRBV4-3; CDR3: ASSQGTGPYEQY
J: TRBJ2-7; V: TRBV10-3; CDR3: AISDRSHEQY
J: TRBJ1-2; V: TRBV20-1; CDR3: SARGQGGGYT
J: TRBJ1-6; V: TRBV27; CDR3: ASSLYPATGGNSPLH
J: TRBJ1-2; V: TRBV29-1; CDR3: SVEDAAMQGAVTIYGYT
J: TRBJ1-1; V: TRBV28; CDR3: ASSLGRQENTEAF
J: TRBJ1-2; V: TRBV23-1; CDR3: ASSQSSRQSANYGYT
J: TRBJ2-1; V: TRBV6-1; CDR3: ASSEDKGGSWAYEQF
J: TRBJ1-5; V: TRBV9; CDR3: ASSPGTGYSNQPQH
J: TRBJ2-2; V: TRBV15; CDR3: ATSLRSGLDTGELF
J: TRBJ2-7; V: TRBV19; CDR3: ASSRSGTGGYEQY
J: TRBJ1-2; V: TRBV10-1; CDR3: ASSEQVGYGYT
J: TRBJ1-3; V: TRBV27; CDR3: ASRSGQGTNGNTIY
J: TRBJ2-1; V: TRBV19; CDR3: ASSPLNGWQF
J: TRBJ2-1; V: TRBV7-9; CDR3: ASSPRSGRVADNEQF
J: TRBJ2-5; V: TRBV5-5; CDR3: ASSPGTTQETQY
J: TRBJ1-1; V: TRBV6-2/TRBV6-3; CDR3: ASSYSAGRTEAF
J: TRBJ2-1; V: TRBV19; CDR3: ASSIGTSGNEQF
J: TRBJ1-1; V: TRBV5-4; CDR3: ASSMTTGWNTEAF
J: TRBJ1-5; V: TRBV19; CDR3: ASSMDSGSNQPQH
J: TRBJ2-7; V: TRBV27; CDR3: ASSLAGFNEQY
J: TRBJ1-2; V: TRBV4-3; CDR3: ASSQGTGANYGYT
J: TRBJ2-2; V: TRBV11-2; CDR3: ASSLTSQGEGTGELF
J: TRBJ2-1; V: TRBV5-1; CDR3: ASSLVNNEQF
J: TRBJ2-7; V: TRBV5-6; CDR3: ASSQFRQGPYEQY
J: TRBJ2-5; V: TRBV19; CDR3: ASRAGTGGETQY
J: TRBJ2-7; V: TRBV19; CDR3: ASSGLGVYEQY
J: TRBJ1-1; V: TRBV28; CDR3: ASSRQGQGRPQAF
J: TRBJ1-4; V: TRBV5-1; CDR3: ASSLGGVGDRRKVGSEKLF
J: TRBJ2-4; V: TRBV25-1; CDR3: ASSARQGELAKNIQY
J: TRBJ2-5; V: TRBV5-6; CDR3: ASSFSLETQY
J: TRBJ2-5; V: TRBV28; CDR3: ASSLPRETQY
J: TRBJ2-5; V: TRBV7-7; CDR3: ASSLGGQGQETQY
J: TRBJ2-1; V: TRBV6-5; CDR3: ASSPRSNSYNEQF
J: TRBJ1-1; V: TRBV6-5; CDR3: ASRRDRGGMVAF
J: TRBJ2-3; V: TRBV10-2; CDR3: ASSESTGRDTQY
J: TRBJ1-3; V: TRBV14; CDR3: ASSQHSLSGQKNTIY
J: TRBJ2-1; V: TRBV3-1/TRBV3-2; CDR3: ASSPLTSGGYNEQF
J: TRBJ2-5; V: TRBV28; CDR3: ASKPSGSQETQY
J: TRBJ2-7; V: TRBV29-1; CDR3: SVLGLEQY
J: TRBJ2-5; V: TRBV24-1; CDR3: ATSDPGLAGVQTQY
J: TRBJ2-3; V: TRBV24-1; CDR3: ATTAGNTDTQY
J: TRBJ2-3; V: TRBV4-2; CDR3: ASSPWTSGFTDTQY
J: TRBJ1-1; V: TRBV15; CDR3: ATSREPGGLNTEAF
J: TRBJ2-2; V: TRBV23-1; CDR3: ASSQTQGAETGELF
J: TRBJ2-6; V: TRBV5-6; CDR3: ASSFTSGGGWRANVLT
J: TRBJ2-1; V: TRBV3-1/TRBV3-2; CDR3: ASSQVAGTRTNEQF
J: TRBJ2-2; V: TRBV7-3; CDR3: ASSLSGNTGELF
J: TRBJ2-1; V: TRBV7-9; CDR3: ANEGGTSGRSSHNEQF
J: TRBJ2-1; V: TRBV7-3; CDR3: ASSLGERGSPGQF
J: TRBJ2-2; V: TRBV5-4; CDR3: ASSLGLGAGTGELF
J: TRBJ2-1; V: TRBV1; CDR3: TSSQVGRDGRAYNEQF